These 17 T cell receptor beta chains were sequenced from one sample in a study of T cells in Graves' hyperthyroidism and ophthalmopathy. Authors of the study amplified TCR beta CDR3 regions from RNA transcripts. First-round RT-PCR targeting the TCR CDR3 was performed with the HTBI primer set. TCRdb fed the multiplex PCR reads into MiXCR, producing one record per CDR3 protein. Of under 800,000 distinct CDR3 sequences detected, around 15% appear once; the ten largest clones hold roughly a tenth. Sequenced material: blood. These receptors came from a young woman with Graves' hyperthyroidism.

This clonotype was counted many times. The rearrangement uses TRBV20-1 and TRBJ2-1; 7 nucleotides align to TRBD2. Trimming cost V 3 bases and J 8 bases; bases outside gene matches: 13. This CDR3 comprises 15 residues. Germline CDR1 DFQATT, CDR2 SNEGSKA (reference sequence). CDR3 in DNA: TGCAGTGCTAGGGTGACTTATAACCTAGCGGATGAGCAGTTCTTC. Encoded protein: CSARVTYNLADEQFF.

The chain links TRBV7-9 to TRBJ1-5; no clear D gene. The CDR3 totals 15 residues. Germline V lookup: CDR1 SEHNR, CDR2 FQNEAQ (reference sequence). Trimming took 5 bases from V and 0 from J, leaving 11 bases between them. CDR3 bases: TGTGCCAGCAGCCCAGGCCGGTATAGCAATCAGCCCCAGCATTTT. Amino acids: CASSPGRYSNQPQHF.

The CDR3 region is CASSQDSGPGQPQHF. CDR3 nucleotide sequence: TGCGCCAGCAGCCAAGACTCAGGGCCGGGCCAGCCCCAGCATTTT. The chain joins TRBV4-1 to TRBJ1-5; D possibly corresponds to TRBD1 (5 bases). V lost 0 bases and J lost 7, with 13 bases in between. The CDR3 has 15 amino acids. Germline values: CDR1 MGHRA, CDR2 YSYEKL.

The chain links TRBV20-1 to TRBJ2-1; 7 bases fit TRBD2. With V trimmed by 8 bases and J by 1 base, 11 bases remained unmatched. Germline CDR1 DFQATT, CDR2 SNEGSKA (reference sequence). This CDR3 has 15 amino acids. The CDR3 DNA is TGCAGTCCCTGGGCTAGCGGACTATCCTACAATGAGCAGTTCTTC. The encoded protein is CSPWASGLSYNEQFF.

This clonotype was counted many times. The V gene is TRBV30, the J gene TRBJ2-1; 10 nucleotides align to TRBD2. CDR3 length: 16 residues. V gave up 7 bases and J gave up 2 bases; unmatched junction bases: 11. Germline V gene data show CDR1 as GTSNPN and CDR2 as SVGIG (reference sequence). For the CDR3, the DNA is TGTGCCTCCACCGGGACTAGCGCCCGTCCCTACAATGAGCAGTTCTTC. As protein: CASTGTSARPYNEQFF.

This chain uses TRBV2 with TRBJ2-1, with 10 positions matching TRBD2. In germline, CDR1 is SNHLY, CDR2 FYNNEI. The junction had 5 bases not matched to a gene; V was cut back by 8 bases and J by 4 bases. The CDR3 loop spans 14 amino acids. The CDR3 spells CASGSSGRYNEQFF. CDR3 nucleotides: TGTGCCAGCGGTAGTAGCGGGAGGTACAATGAGCAGTTCTTC. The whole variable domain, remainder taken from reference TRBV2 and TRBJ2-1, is EPEVTQTPSHQVTQMGQEVILRCVPISNHLYFYWYRQILGQKVEFLVSFYNNEISEKSEIFDDQFSVERPDGSNFTLKIRSTKLEDSAMYFCASGSSGRYNEQFFGPGTRLTVL.

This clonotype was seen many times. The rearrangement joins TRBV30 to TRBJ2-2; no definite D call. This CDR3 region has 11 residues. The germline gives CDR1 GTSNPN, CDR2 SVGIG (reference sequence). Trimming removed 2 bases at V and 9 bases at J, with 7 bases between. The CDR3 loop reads CAWSSVRELFF. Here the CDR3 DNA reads TGTGCCTGGAGTTCGGTCCGGGAGCTGTTTTTT.

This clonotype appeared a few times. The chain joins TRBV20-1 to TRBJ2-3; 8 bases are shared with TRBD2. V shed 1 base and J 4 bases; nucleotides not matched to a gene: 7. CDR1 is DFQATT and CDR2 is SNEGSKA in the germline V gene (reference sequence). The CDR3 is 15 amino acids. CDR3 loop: CSARAGLAGPDTQYF. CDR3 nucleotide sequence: TGCAGTGCTAGAGCGGGGCTAGCGGGCCCAGATACGCAGTATTTT.

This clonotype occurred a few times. CDR3 sequence reads: CASSVSGGLNTGELFF. DNA of the CDR3: TGTGCCAGCAGCGTATCCGGGGGGCTTAACACCGGGGAGCTGTTTTTT. The chain has TRBV9 and TRBJ2-2; TRBD2 is a possible D gene (7 bases). CDR3 length: 16 residues. Germline lookup yields CDR1 SGDLS and CDR2 YYNGEE. Trimming shortened V by 1 base and J by 2 bases, and 12 bases separated the two germline ends.

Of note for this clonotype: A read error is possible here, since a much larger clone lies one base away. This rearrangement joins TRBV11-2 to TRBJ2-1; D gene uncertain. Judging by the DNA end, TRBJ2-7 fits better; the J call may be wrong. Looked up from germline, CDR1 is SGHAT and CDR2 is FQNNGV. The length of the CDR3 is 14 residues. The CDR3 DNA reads TGTGCCAGCAGCACCGCCTTCCAACGGAATGAGCAGTACTTC. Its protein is CASSTAFQRNEQYF.

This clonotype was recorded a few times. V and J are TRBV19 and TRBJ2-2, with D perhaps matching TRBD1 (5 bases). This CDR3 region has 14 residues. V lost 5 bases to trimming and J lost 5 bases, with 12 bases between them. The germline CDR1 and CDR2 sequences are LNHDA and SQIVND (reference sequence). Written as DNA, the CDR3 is TGTGCCAGTAGTTCGCAGGGTAGGACCGGGGAGCTGTTTTTT. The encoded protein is CASSSQGRTGELFF.

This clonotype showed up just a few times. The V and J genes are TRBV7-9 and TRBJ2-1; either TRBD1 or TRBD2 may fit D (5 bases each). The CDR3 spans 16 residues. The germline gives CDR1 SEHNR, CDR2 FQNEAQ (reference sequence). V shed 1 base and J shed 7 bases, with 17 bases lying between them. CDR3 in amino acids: CASSLGGGGPTNEQFF. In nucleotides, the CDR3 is TGTGCCAGCAGCTTAGGGGGCGGAGGTCCTACGAATGAGCAGTTCTTC.

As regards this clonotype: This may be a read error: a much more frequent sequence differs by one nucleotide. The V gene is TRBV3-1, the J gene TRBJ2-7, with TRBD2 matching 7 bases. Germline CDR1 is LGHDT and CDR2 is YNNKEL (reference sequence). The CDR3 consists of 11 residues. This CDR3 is CLTSRNCEQYF. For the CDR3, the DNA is TGCTTGACTAGCCGGAACTGCGAGCAGTACTTC.

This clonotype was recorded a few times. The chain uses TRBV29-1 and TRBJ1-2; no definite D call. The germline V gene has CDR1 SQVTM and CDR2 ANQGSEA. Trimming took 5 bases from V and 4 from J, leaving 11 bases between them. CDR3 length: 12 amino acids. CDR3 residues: CSVPEQLYGYTF. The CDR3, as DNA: TGCAGCGTTCCGGAACAGCTCTATGGCTACACCTTC.

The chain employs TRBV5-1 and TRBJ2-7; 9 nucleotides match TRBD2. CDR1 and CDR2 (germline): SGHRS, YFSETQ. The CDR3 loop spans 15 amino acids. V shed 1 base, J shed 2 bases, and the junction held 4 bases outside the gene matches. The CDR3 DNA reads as TGCGCCAGCAGCTTGTCTAGCGGGACTCCCTACGAGCAGTACTTC. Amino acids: CASSLSSGTPYEQYF.

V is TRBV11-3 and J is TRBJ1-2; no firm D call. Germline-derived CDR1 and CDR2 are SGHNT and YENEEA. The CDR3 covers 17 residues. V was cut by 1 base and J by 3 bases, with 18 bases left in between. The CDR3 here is CASSLGAGFPFDYGYTF. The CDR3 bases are TGTGCCAGCAGCTTAGGGGCAGGCTTCCCTTTCGACTATGGCTACACCTTC.

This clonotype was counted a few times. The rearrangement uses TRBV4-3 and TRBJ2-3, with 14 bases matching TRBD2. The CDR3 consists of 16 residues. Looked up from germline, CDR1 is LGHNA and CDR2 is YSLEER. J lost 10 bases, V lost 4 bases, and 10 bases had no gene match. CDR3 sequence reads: CASSPPGLAGVRAQYF. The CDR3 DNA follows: TGCGCCAGCAGCCCACCGGGACTAGCGGGAGTGAGAGCGCAGTATTTT.